This T cell receptor (beta chain) emerged from a study of PD-1 blockade in classical Hodgkin lymphoma. Findings of the study overall: With CD4+ cells, TCR diversity rose significantly by C4D1, but not with CD8+ cells.

In every patient, relapse followed autologous stem cell transplantation, while exposure to brentuximab vedotin differed. CDR3 length equals 17 residues. Germline values: CDR1 SGHKS, CDR2 YYEKEE (reference sequence). The V gene lost 3 bases and the J gene lost 7 bases, with 22 bases spanning the gap. Comments on this clone: What it binds is unknown.

The method was immunoSEQ multiplex PCR; TCRdb's version includes in-frame clones alone and lacks a portion of them. The repertoire includes about 37,000 clones, less than 85% of them detected once, and 16% sits in the top ten. The chain is built from TRBV5-5 and TRBJ1-4; D call uncertain. The sequence derives from a human donor with classical Hodgkin lymphoma. The sample consisted of peripheral blood mononuclear cells (PBMCs), taken before the second cycle of nivolumab. The DNA of the CDR3 is TGTGCCAGCAGCTCGGCCGGTCGGTCCGTGGGAGGTGAAAAACTGTTTTTT. This encodes CASSSAGRSVGGEKLFF.